The rows below give T cell receptor beta chains drawn from one sample of a study of blood T cell repertoires in COVID-19. The table came from immunoSEQ multiplex PCR; TCRdb's copy has only in-frame clones and leaves some out. The repertoire has 50,000 to 60,000 clones, approximately 78% of them found once; the top ten carry 5.5% to 6%. The sequenced material came from peripheral blood. The receptors were sampled from a human donor in a cohort sampled during active or convalescent COVID-19. The CDR3 runs from the conserved cysteine through the conserved F or W. Fields, in order: clone size, D gene, J gene, V gene, CDR3 protein, CDR3 DNA. The D gene is left open where the match is weak. Expanded clones get a size class; other rows say once, few or many, or leave the size out.

clone size: NA; D gene: NA; J gene: TRBJ2-1; V gene: TRBV30; CDR3 protein: CAWSVGGEQFF; CDR3 DNA: TGTGCCTGGAGTGTAGGGGGTGAGCAGTTCTTC
clone size: once; D gene: NA; J gene: TRBJ2-4; V gene: TRBV7-8; CDR3 protein: CASSPAGFLAKNIQYF; CDR3 DNA: TGTGCCAGCAGCCCGGCGGGGTTTCTAGCCAAAAACATTCAGTACTTC
clone size: once; D gene: NA; J gene: TRBJ1-5; V gene: TRBV25-1; CDR3 protein: CASSAATVNQPQHF; CDR3 DNA: TGTGCCAGCAGTGCGGCAACAGTTAATCAGCCCCAGCATTTT
clone size: NA; D gene: TRBD2; J gene: TRBJ2-5; V gene: TRBV19; CDR3 protein: CASSIEGQRGPRETQYF; CDR3 DNA: TGTGCCAGTAGTATAGAAGGACAGCGGGGGCCCCGGGAGACCCAGTACTTC
clone size: NA; D gene: NA; J gene: TRBJ2-1; V gene: TRBV5-1; CDR3 protein: CASSLGGGYSYNEQFF; CDR3 DNA: TGCGCCAGCAGCTTGGGTGGGGGCTACTCCTACAATGAGCAGTTCTTC
clone size: NA; D gene: NA; J gene: TRBJ1-1; V gene: TRBV19; CDR3 protein: CASSMMRDTEAFF; CDR3 DNA: TGTGCCAGTAGTATGATGAGAGACACTGAAGCTTTCTTT
clone size: NA; D gene: NA; J gene: TRBJ2-2; V gene: TRBV12-5; CDR3 protein: CASGLVSSGELFF; CDR3 DNA: TGTGCTAGTGGTTTGGTATCTTCCGGGGAGCTGTTTTTT
clone size: NA; D gene: NA; J gene: TRBJ1-1; V gene: TRBV6-6; CDR3 protein: CASSYGARATEAFF; CDR3 DNA: TGTGCCAGCAGTTACGGGGCTCGGGCGACTGAAGCTTTCTTT
clone size: NA; D gene: NA; J gene: TRBJ2-1; V gene: TRBV5-4; CDR3 protein: CASSPPTGSEQFF; CDR3 DNA: TGTGCCAGCAGCCCTCCAACAGGGAGTGAGCAGTTCTTC
clone size: NA; D gene: NA; J gene: TRBJ2-1; V gene: TRBV10-3; CDR3 protein: CAISKESYNEQFF; CDR3 DNA: TGTGCCATCAGTAAGGAGAGCTACAATGAGCAGTTCTTC
clone size: NA; D gene: TRBD2; J gene: TRBJ2-3; V gene: TRBV6-1; CDR3 protein: CASSEVAAGRGTDTQYF; CDR3 DNA: TGTGCCAGCAGTGAAGTCGCGGCAGGGAGGGGCACAGATACGCAGTATTTT
clone size: NA; D gene: NA; J gene: TRBJ2-3; V gene: TRBV4-2; CDR3 protein: CASSQEAKADTQYF; CDR3 DNA: TGTGCCAGCAGCCAAGAAGCCAAAGCAGATACGCAGTATTTT
clone size: NA; D gene: TRBD2; J gene: TRBJ2-3; V gene: TRBV5-1; CDR3 protein: CASSETSLGVTDTQYF; CDR3 DNA: TGCGCCAGCAGCGAGACTAGCCTGGGGGTGACAGATACGCAGTATTTT
clone size: NA; D gene: NA; J gene: TRBJ2-5; V gene: TRBV5-5; CDR3 protein: CASSLSQGETQYF; CDR3 DNA: TGTGCCAGCAGCTTGAGCCAGGGGGAGACCCAGTACTTC
clone size: NA; D gene: NA; J gene: TRBJ1-1; V gene: TRBV18; CDR3 protein: CASSRRDMAFF; CDR3 DNA: TGTGCCAGCTCACGCCGGGACATGGCTTTCTTT
clone size: few; D gene: TRBD1; J gene: TRBJ2-3; V gene: TRBV5-1; CDR3 protein: CASSLYRGSTDTQYF; CDR3 DNA: TGCGCCAGCAGCTTGTACAGGGGGAGCACAGATACGCAGTATTTT
clone size: NA; D gene: NA; J gene: TRBJ1-1; V gene: TRBV19; CDR3 protein: CASSQTANTEAFF; CDR3 DNA: TGTGCCAGTAGTCAGACAGCGAACACTGAAGCTTTCTTT
clone size: NA; D gene: NA; J gene: TRBJ2-5; V gene: TRBV7-2; CDR3 protein: CASSARWGLQETQYF; CDR3 DNA: TGTGCCAGCAGCGCCCGTTGGGGGCTCCAAGAGACCCAGTACTTC
clone size: NA; D gene: TRBD1; J gene: TRBJ1-1; V gene: TRBV10-3; CDR3 protein: CASSGTGKIMNTEAFF; CDR3 DNA: TGTGCCAGTTCCGGGACAGGAAAAATCATGAACACTGAAGCTTTCTTT
clone size: once; D gene: NA; J gene: TRBJ2-3; V gene: TRBV5-4; CDR3 protein: CASSLTGRETDTQYF; CDR3 DNA: TGTGCCAGCAGCCTGACGGGAAGGGAGACAGATACGCAGTATTTT
clone size: NA; D gene: NA; J gene: TRBJ2-3; V gene: TRBV7-2; CDR3 protein: CASSSTRTGVADTQYF; CDR3 DNA: TGTGCCAGCAGCTCAACCCGGACTGGCGTGGCAGATACGCAGTATTTT
clone size: NA; D gene: NA; J gene: TRBJ1-2; V gene: TRBV4-1; CDR3 protein: CASSPTPDRTTNYGYTF; CDR3 DNA: TGCGCCAGCAGCCCAACACCCGACAGGACCACTAACTATGGCTACACCTTC
clone size: NA; D gene: NA; J gene: TRBJ2-7; V gene: TRBV6-2/TRBV6-3; CDR3 protein: CASSYAGVGVEQYF; CDR3 DNA: TGTGCCAGCAGTTACGCAGGGGTCGGGGTCGAGCAGTACTTC
clone size: NA; D gene: TRBD1; J gene: TRBJ1-3; V gene: TRBV5-6; CDR3 protein: CASSLDRGPSGNTIYF; CDR3 DNA: TGTGCCAGCAGCTTGGACAGGGGACCCTCTGGAAACACCATATATTTT
clone size: NA; D gene: TRBD2; J gene: TRBJ2-3; V gene: TRBV24-1; CDR3 protein: CATSLAGGNTDTQYF; CDR3 DNA: TGTGCCACCAGCCTAGCGGGGGGCAACACAGATACGCAGTATTTT
clone size: NA; D gene: TRBD1; J gene: TRBJ1-1; V gene: TRBV18; CDR3 protein: CASSPEAQGGLSFF; CDR3 DNA: TGTGCCAGCTCACCAGAGGCCCAGGGGGGATTGTCTTTCTTT
clone size: NA; D gene: NA; J gene: TRBJ2-7; V gene: TRBV27; CDR3 protein: CASNPWGRGSAQYF; CDR3 DNA: TGTGCCAGCAACCCGTGGGGGCGCGGGTCCGCGCAGTACTTC
clone size: NA; D gene: TRBD1; J gene: TRBJ2-7; V gene: TRBV5-1; CDR3 protein: CASSAQGGEQYF; CDR3 DNA: TGCGCCAGCAGCGCACAGGGGGGCGAGCAGTACTTC
clone size: once; D gene: NA; J gene: TRBJ2-2; V gene: TRBV5-1; CDR3 protein: CASSLESGVNTGELFF; CDR3 DNA: TGCGCCAGCAGCTTGGAATCCGGGGTTAACACCGGGGAGCTGTTTTTT
clone size: NA; D gene: NA; J gene: TRBJ1-5; V gene: TRBV6-5; CDR3 protein: CASRRNSNQPQHF; CDR3 DNA: TGTGCCAGCAGGCGGAATAGCAATCAGCCCCAGCATTTT
clone size: NA; D gene: NA; J gene: TRBJ1-1; V gene: TRBV5-3; CDR3 protein: CARSSRNTEAFF; CDR3 DNA: TGTGCCAGAAGCTCCAGGAACACTGAAGCTTTCTTT
clone size: NA; D gene: NA; J gene: TRBJ2-2; V gene: TRBV19; CDR3 protein: CASSLGANTGELFF; CDR3 DNA: TGTGCCAGTAGCCTCGGGGCGAACACCGGGGAGCTGTTTTTT
clone size: once; D gene: NA; J gene: TRBJ1-6; V gene: TRBV27; CDR3 protein: CASSLSPSPGSSSYNSPLHF; CDR3 DNA: TGTGCCAGCAGTTTATCACCCAGCCCCGGGTCGAGCTCCTATAATTCACCCCTCCACTTT
clone size: NA; D gene: TRBD2; J gene: TRBJ2-3; V gene: TRBV11-3; CDR3 protein: CASSLGTSTVYGDTQYF; CDR3 DNA: TGTGCCAGCAGCTTAGGGACTAGCACCGTTTACGGAGATACGCAGTATTTT
clone size: NA; D gene: NA; J gene: TRBJ1-1; V gene: TRBV12-3/TRBV12-4; CDR3 protein: CASRMRGTEAFF; CDR3 DNA: TGTGCCAGCAGAATGAGAGGCACTGAAGCTTTCTTT
clone size: NA; D gene: NA; J gene: TRBJ2-4; V gene: TRBV5-4; CDR3 protein: CASSLPGIAKNIQYF; CDR3 DNA: TGTGCCAGCAGCTTGCCGGGAATAGCCAAAAACATTCAGTACTTC
clone size: NA; D gene: NA; J gene: TRBJ1-2; V gene: TRBV6-5; CDR3 protein: CASRPDRIFYGYTF; CDR3 DNA: TGTGCCAGCAGACCAGACAGGATTTTCTATGGCTACACCTTC
clone size: NA; D gene: NA; J gene: TRBJ2-3; V gene: TRBV6-1; CDR3 protein: CASSEDRPTDTQYF; CDR3 DNA: TGTGCCAGCAGTGAAGACAGGCCCACAGATACGCAGTATTTT
clone size: NA; D gene: NA; J gene: TRBJ1-6; V gene: TRBV11-2; CDR3 protein: CASSSRRGQGRSPLHF; CDR3 DNA: TGTGCCAGCAGCTCAAGGAGAGGTCAGGGGCGATCACCCCTCCACTTT
clone size: NA; D gene: TRBD1; J gene: TRBJ1-2; V gene: TRBV5-8; CDR3 protein: CASSWAGQAGYGYTF; CDR3 DNA: TGTGCCAGCAGCTGGGCAGGACAGGCGGGCTATGGCTACACCTTC
clone size: NA; D gene: TRBD1; J gene: TRBJ2-5; V gene: TRBV18; CDR3 protein: CASSRDRAQETQYF; CDR3 DNA: TGTGCCAGCTCAAGGGACAGGGCCCAAGAGACCCAGTACTTC
clone size: NA; D gene: TRBD1; J gene: TRBJ1-1; V gene: TRBV7-2; CDR3 protein: CASSQAGGFTEAFF; CDR3 DNA: TGTGCCAGCAGCCAGGCAGGGGGGTTCACTGAAGCTTTCTTT
clone size: few; D gene: NA; J gene: TRBJ1-5; V gene: TRBV18; CDR3 protein: CASSPGAGNNQPQHF; CDR3 DNA: TGTGCCAGCTCACCAGGGGCTGGCAACAATCAGCCCCAGCATTTT
clone size: NA; D gene: TRBD1; J gene: TRBJ1-1; V gene: TRBV18; CDR3 protein: CASSPPRAPGQGVGETEAFF; CDR3 DNA: TGTGCCAGCTCACCACCCAGGGCCCCGGGACAGGGGGTCGGAGAGACTGAAGCTTTCTTT
clone size: few; D gene: TRBD1; J gene: TRBJ2-7; V gene: TRBV19; CDR3 protein: CASSPTRQGLYEQYF; CDR3 DNA: TGTGCCAGTAGTCCGACCAGACAGGGGCTATACGAGCAGTACTTC
clone size: once; D gene: TRBD1; J gene: TRBJ1-5; V gene: TRBV7-2; CDR3 protein: CASSLGGQANQPQHF; CDR3 DNA: TGTGCCAGCAGCCTAGGAGGACAGGCCAATCAGCCCCAGCATTTT
clone size: NA; D gene: TRBD1; J gene: TRBJ2-2; V gene: TRBV11-3; CDR3 protein: CASSFGTGNTGELFF; CDR3 DNA: TGTGCCAGCAGCTTCGGGACAGGGAACACCGGGGAGCTGTTTTTT
clone size: NA; D gene: NA; J gene: TRBJ2-2; V gene: TRBV5-1; CDR3 protein: CASSLDTGFTGELFF; CDR3 DNA: TGCGCCAGCAGCCTGGATACAGGGTTCACCGGGGAGCTGTTTTTT
clone size: NA; D gene: TRBD1; J gene: TRBJ2-2; V gene: TRBV23-1; CDR3 protein: CASSRWGQVSGELFF; CDR3 DNA: TGCGCCAGCAGTCGCTGGGGACAGGTCAGCGGGGAGCTGTTTTTT
clone size: NA; D gene: NA; J gene: TRBJ1-1; V gene: TRBV15; CDR3 protein: CATYRRRNSEAFF; CDR3 DNA: TGTGCCACCTACAGGCGCCGGAACTCTGAAGCTTTCTTT
clone size: NA; D gene: NA; J gene: TRBJ1-2; V gene: TRBV20-1; CDR3 protein: CSASLAPYGYTF; CDR3 DNA: TGCAGTGCTAGTCTAGCACCCTATGGCTACACCTTC
clone size: NA; D gene: NA; J gene: TRBJ2-3; V gene: TRBV3-1/TRBV3-2; CDR3 protein: CASSPSGTDTQYF; CDR3 DNA: TGTGCCAGCAGCCCCTCGGGCACAGATACGCAGTATTTT
clone size: NA; D gene: TRBD1; J gene: TRBJ2-7; V gene: TRBV9; CDR3 protein: CASSPDGTGGSYEQYF; CDR3 DNA: TGTGCCAGCAGCCCAGACGGAACAGGGGGATCCTACGAGCAGTACTTC